Below are 18 T cell receptor beta chains sequenced from a single sample in a study of T-cell reconstitution after alpha-beta-depleted transplantation in children. During its preparation, the TCRbeta library received unique molecular identifiers. In TCRdb, the PCR reads were re-called with MiXCR into one record per CDR3 protein. The sample holds 400,000 to 450,000 distinct CDR3 sequences, around 46% seen once. Sequencing was performed on PBMCs, taken before TCRalphabeta/CD19-depleted stem cell transplant. These receptor sequences come from a girl aged 2-15 years with aplastic anemia, due to receive a stem cell transplant.

The chain recombines TRBV7-2 with TRBJ2-5; the D call may be TRBD1 or TRBD2 (7 bases each). The ends were cut back, 5 bases at V and 5 bases at J, with 18 bases in the middle. Germline lookup yields CDR1 SGHTA and CDR2 FQGNSA. The CDR3 is made up of 15 amino acids. CDR3 DNA: TGTGCCAGCAGCCTCCGGCAGGGGGGGCGGGAGACCCAGTACTTC. It translates to CASSLRQGGRETQYF.

The V and J genes are TRBV2 and TRBJ1-6; D is possibly TRBD1 (5 bases). This CDR3 comprises 13 residues. Germline CDR1 SNHLY, CDR2 FYNNEI. The V and J ends lost 7 bases and 8 bases respectively, with 12 bases between them. This CDR3 reads CASIPWGDSPLHF. The CDR3 DNA is TGTGCCAGCATACCCTGGGGGGATTCACCCCTCCACTTT.

The J gene is TRBJ2-2, the V gene TRBV7-6; possibly TRBD1 for D (6 bases). This CDR3 spans 14 amino acids. From germline, CDR1 is SGHVS and CDR2 FNYEAQ. Trimming pared 2 bases from V and 9 bases from J, leaving 13 bases between. The CDR3: CASSLTNRARELFF. CDR3 nucleotides: TGTGCCAGCAGCTTAACAAACAGGGCGCGGGAGCTGTTTTTT.

In DNA, the CDR3 is TGTGCCAGCAGCGTAGGATGGAGGGAGCTCTACGAGCAGTACTTC. Its translation is CASSVGWRELYEQYF. V is TRBV9 and J is TRBJ2-7; D might be TRBD2 (6 bases). CDR1 and CDR2 from the germline V gene are SGDLS and YYNGEE. The V end was cut by 0 bases, the J end by 3 bases, with 13 bases between. The length of the CDR3 is 15 residues.

The chain couples TRBV30 to TRBJ2-5; 8 positions agree with TRBD2. Germline-derived CDR1 and CDR2 are GTSNPN and SVGIG (reference sequence). J was trimmed by 4 bases and V by 3 bases; bases with no gene match: 7. The CDR3 has 14 residues. The CDR3 nucleotides read TGTGCCTGGAGCCGTGGGCGGGAGGTAGAGACCCAGTACTTC. It codes for CAWSRGREVETQYF.

This clonotype was detected only once. The rearrangement links TRBV5-1 to TRBJ2-3; D unresolved. The V and J ends lost 2 bases and 4 bases respectively, with 8 bases between them. The germline V gene has CDR1 SGHRS and CDR2 YFSETQ. The CDR3 extends over 13 amino acids. The CDR3 sequence is CASSLTAPDTQYF. CDR3 sequence (DNA): TGCGCCAGCAGCTTAACAGCTCCAGATACGCAGTATTTT.

J is TRBJ2-5 and V is TRBV20-1; D unresolved. Germline V gene sequence: CDR1 DFQATT, CDR2 SNEGSKA (reference sequence). The germline V and J ends were trimmed by 2 bases and 5 bases, with 3 bases remaining between them. This CDR3 has 10 amino acids. CDR3 sequence reads: CSARFETQYF. The CDR3 bases are TGCAGTGCTAGATTCGAGACCCAGTACTTC.

The chain links TRBV20-1 to TRBJ2-2, with a tentative D call TRBD2 (5 bases). The CDR3 spans 15 residues. Trimming removed 0 bases from V and 4 bases from J, with 12 bases in between. Germline V lookup: CDR1 DFQATT, CDR2 SNEGSKA (reference sequence). The CDR3 here is CSARETFRGTGELFF. Written as DNA, the CDR3 is TGCAGTGCTAGAGAGACATTCCGGGGCACCGGGGAGCTGTTTTTT.

This clonotype was detected a few times. The chain couples TRBV5-1 to TRBJ1-2; possible D gene TRBD1, 5 bases. CDR3 length: 15 residues. Germline V gives CDR1 SGHRS, CDR2 YFSETQ. V was cut by 4 bases and J by 3 bases, with 16 bases left in between. CDR3 sequence (DNA): TGCGCCAGCAGCCCTTGGTCGACAGTAGACTATGGCTACACCTTC. Encoded protein: CASSPWSTVDYGYTF.

V and J are TRBV5-1 and TRBJ2-2, with TRBD1 matching 11 bases. CDR1 is SGHRS, CDR2 YFSETQ, per germline. J was trimmed by 4 bases and V by 6 bases; bases with no gene match: 5. The CDR3 extends over 15 amino acids. CDR3 sequence reads: CASTGQGAFTGELFF. The CDR3 DNA sequence: TGCGCCAGCACAGGACAGGGGGCCTTCACCGGGGAGCTGTTTTTT.

This clonotype has just a few counts. The chain combines TRBV20-1 with TRBJ2-3, with D tentatively TRBD1 (6 bases). From germline, CDR1 is DFQATT and CDR2 SNEGSKA (reference sequence). Trimming pared 4 bases from V and 5 bases from J, leaving 7 bases between. The CDR3 loop spans 11 amino acids. In nucleotides, the CDR3 is TGCAGTGCTACGACAGGAGATACGCAGTATTTT. It translates to CSATTGDTQYF.

This clonotype was found a few times. The chain is built from TRBV5-1 and TRBJ1-1, with 7 bases that match TRBD1. Trimming removed 2 bases from V and 2 bases from J; junction bases left unmatched: 6. Germline-derived CDR1 and CDR2 are SGHRS and YFSETQ. CDR3 length: 15 amino acids. In DNA form, the CDR3 reads TGCGCCAGCAGCTTTACAGGGGCCGCTAACACTGAAGCTTTCTTT. It codes for CASSFTGAANTEAFF. Combining the CDR3 with reference TRBV5-1 and TRBJ1-1 gives the whole variable domain KAGVTQTPRYLIKTRGQQVTLSCSPISGHRSVSWYQQTPGQGLQFLFEYFSETQRNKGNFPGRFSGRQFSNSRSEMNVSTLELGDSALYLCASSFTGAANTEAFFGQGTRLTVV.

The CDR3 region has the DNA TGCAGCGGGGCGACTTACTTGGGCAATGAGCAGTTCTTC. It translates to CSGATYLGNEQFF. The chain combines TRBV29-1 with TRBJ2-1; D is uncertain. CDR1 is SQVTM, CDR2 ANQGSEA, per germline. V shed 7 bases and J shed 6 bases, with 16 bases lying between them. There are 13 residues in the CDR3.

This clonotype came up many times. This chain's CDR3 is CASSPWGTGKTQETQYF. CDR3 sequence (DNA): TGTGCCAGCAGTCCGTGGGGGACAGGGAAGACTCAAGAGACCCAGTACTTC. The genes are TRBV28 and TRBJ2-5; TRBD1 matches at 9 bases. CDR3 length: 17 residues. Looked up from germline, CDR1 is MDHEN and CDR2 is SYDVKM. V was pared by 5 bases and J by 2 bases, with 12 bases of the junction left unmatched.

The chain combines TRBV7-6 with TRBJ2-5; D perhaps matches TRBD2 (5 bases). V lost 1 base and J 5 bases, leaving 14 bases between the germline ends. Looked up from germline, CDR1 is SGHVS and CDR2 is FNYEAQ. There are 15 residues in the CDR3. The CDR3 bases are TGTGCCAGCAGCTTAGTTGGTACTAGAGGCGAGACCCAGTACTTC. This sequence encodes CASSLVGTRGETQYF.

In its sample, this clonotype was seen many times. The chain is built from TRBV3-1 and TRBJ2-1; TRBD2 matches 9 bases. The V gene's germline CDR1 is LGHDT and CDR2 YNNKEL (reference sequence). With 3 bases clipped from V and 3 bases from J, the junction kept 3 bases outside the gene matches. The CDR3 totals 15 residues. CDR3 loop: CASSHLAGVYNEQFF. Here the CDR3 DNA reads TGTGCCAGCAGCCATTTAGCGGGGGTCTACAATGAGCAGTTCTTC.

With respect to this clonotype: Germline and junction disagree at one end, which may indicate a read error. The rearrangement joins TRBV12-3 or TRBV12-4 to TRBJ1-6; 7 bases are a match to TRBD1. CDR3 size: 12 residues. CDR3 residues: CASSSRTGRRIF. The CDR3 DNA follows: TGTGCCAGCAGTTCTCGGACAGGCCGACGAATCTTT.

V is TRBV28 and J is TRBJ2-1; D gene ambiguous. Trimming left V 7 bases short and J 8 bases short, with 24 bases between. Germline V gives CDR1 MDHEN, CDR2 SYDVKM. The CDR3 is 16 amino acids. In nucleotides, the CDR3 is TGTGCCAGCAATCCCGGCGGCGGCGCCCGGGTGGATGAGCAGTTCTTC. This translates into CASNPGGGARVDEQFF.